The 10 T cell receptor beta chains below were found in one sample sequenced in a study of naive and memory T cell subsets. General observations from the study: Naive repertoires, especially CD8, held a few larger clonotypes, possibly memory cells re-expressing CD45RA.

These receptors' targets are unknown. The beta constant-region primer was an equimolar mix of two oligonucleotides covering TRBC1 and TRBC2. Nested alpha and beta constant-region primers with the SP2 primer drove four PCR rounds on ligated cDNA. One entry per CDR3 protein results from TCRdb running MiXCR on the UMI-ligation and nested PCR reads. The data show roughly 140,000 distinct CDR3 sequences, about 20% seen once. Sequenced material: naive CD8+ T cells from blood. The receptors stem from a human donor in good health.

The gene calls are TRBV28 and TRBJ2-7; D is possibly TRBD1 or TRBD2 (5 bases each). CDR3 size: 16 residues. Germline CDR1 MDHEN, CDR2 SYDVKM. Trimming cost V 5 bases and J 2 bases, with 19 bases left between them. The CDR3 nucleotides are TGTGCCAGCAGTCCGGCAGCCGGGACCTTGCCCTACGAGCAGTACTTC. It codes for CASSPAAGTLPYEQYF.

CDR3 protein: CASGLGDEQFF. CDR3 nucleotides: TGTGCCAGCGGACTAGGCGATGAGCAGTTCTTC. The chain carries TRBV12-3 or TRBV12-4 and TRBJ2-1; 7 nucleotides match TRBD2. The junction had 3 bases not matched to a gene; V was cut back by 8 bases and J by 8 bases. This CDR3 spans 11 amino acids.

The chain is built from TRBV6-6 and TRBJ2-3; the match to TRBD1 covers 8 bases. CDR3 length equals 20 residues. Unmatched junction bases numbered 20, after V lost 2 bases and J lost 4 bases. Germline V gene sequence: CDR1 MNHNY, CDR2 SVGAGI (reference sequence). CDR3 loop: CASSYPPSLAGGKSADTQYF. DNA of the CDR3: TGTGCCAGCAGTTACCCCCCCTCGTTGGCAGGGGGCAAATCAGCAGATACGCAGTATTTT.

The chain employs TRBV5-1 and TRBJ1-2, with D tentatively TRBD1 (6 bases). Germline-derived CDR1 and CDR2 are SGHRS and YFSETQ. The CDR3 runs to 13 residues. The V gene lost 2 bases and the J gene lost 8 bases, with 13 bases spanning the gap. CDR3 in amino acids: CASSFNRVWGYTF. The CDR3 DNA follows: TGCGCCAGCAGCTTCAACAGGGTATGGGGCTACACCTTC.

This clonotype was counted a few times. The chain couples TRBV5-8 to TRBJ2-2; D might be TRBD1 (5 bases). This CDR3 has 17 amino acids. Trimming shortened V by 4 bases and J by 1 base, and 17 bases separated the two germline ends. Germline lookup yields CDR1 SGHTS and CDR2 YDEGEE. In nucleotides, the CDR3 is TGTGCCAGCAGCCCTACCGACAGTTTACTGAACACCGGGGAGCTGTTTTTT. It yields the protein CASSPTDSLLNTGELFF.

This clonotype was seen ten or more times. This rearrangement joins TRBV14 to TRBJ1-2, with TRBD1 as a possible D gene (5 bases). CDR1 is SGHDN, CDR2 FVKESK, per germline. V was shortened by 5 bases and J by 6 bases, with 10 bases between the two germline ends. This CDR3 is 12 amino acids long. The CDR3 here is CASSYGGDGYTF. CDR3 DNA sequence: TGTGCCAGCAGCTACGGGGGTGATGGCTACACCTTC.

This chain connects TRBV5-5 to TRBJ2-1, with TRBD2 identical over 7 bases. The germline V gene has CDR1 SGHKS and CDR2 YYEKEE (reference sequence). V shed 0 bases, J shed 5 bases, and the junction held 5 bases outside the gene matches. The CDR3 covers 15 residues. The CDR3 reads CASSLGTSVNNEQFF. The CDR3, as DNA: TGTGCCAGCAGCTTGGGAACTAGCGTTAACAATGAGCAGTTCTTC.

In this sample, this clonotype turned up a few times. The genes are TRBV3-1 and TRBJ2-7; D gene ambiguous. Trimming pared 1 base from V and 3 bases from J, leaving 13 bases between. The length of the CDR3 is 15 residues. Germline V CDR1 and CDR2: LGHDT, YNNKEL (reference sequence). The DNA of the CDR3 is TGTGCCAGCAGCCAAGTTGACGTCGAAGGCTACGAGCAGTACTTC. This codes for CASSQVDVEGYEQYF.

The rearrangement uses TRBV28 and TRBJ2-7; the D is unclear. The CDR3 loop spans 15 amino acids. With 2 bases removed from V and 1 base from J, the gap between germline ends came to 12 bases. Germline V gene data show CDR1 as MDHEN and CDR2 as SYDVKM. The CDR3 DNA reads as TGTGCCAGCAGTTTAGCCATTGGCAGTTCCTACGAGCAGTACTTC. This encodes CASSLAIGSSYEQYF.

This clonotype was counted between two and nine times. The rearrangement joins TRBV12-3 or TRBV12-4 to TRBJ1-1; TRBD1 is a possible D gene (6 bases). This CDR3 has 13 amino acids. Trimming pared 3 bases from V and 4 bases from J, leaving 9 bases between. In DNA, the CDR3 is TGTGCCAGCAGTTTGGCAGGGGTCACTGAAGCTTTCTTT. Protein product: CASSLAGVTEAFF.